This T cell receptor (beta chain) was sequenced in a study of regulatory T cells in long-lasting Graves disease. CDR3 length: 14 amino acids. Germline CDR1 SQVTM, CDR2 ANQGSEA. V lost 4 bases to trimming and J lost 2 bases, with 14 bases between them. Only a few counts were recorded for this clonotype. Arm-PCR of CDR3 regions and iRepertoire HTBI primers were used to build TCR beta libraries. TCRdb recomputed calls from the multiplex PCR reads with MiXCR, one row per CDR3 protein. This table has over 650,000 distinct CDR3 sequences, 30% appearing once. Indicated time point: persistent/refractory GD, antithyroid drugs over 5 years with positive TRAb. PBMCs provided the RNA from which the TCR library was made. Diagnosis followed American Thyroid Association guidelines for Graves' disease. A volume of about 9.9 milliliters of peripheral blood was collected in EDTA tubes.

This chain connects TRBV29-1 to TRBJ1-1; D gene ambiguous. Material: peripheral blood mononuclear cells (PBMCs), obtained when the disease was refractory, from a patient treated with antithyroid drugs. The TCR sequence derives from a female donor with Graves disease. The CDR3 region is CSVVAQHSNTEAFF. The CDR3 region has the DNA TGCAGCGTTGTGGCACAACACTCCAACACTGAAGCTTTCTTT.